What follows is one T cell receptor beta chain and its context. The sample comes from a study of cytomegalovirus exposure and HLA in healthy donors. Germline CDR1 is MGHRA and CDR2 is YSYEKL. The CDR3 runs to 16 residues. Trimming left V 0 bases short and J 0 bases short, with 10 bases between. PCR used 60 Vbeta primers and 13 Jbeta primers. TCRdb's copy holds only in-frame clones and misses some; the assay was immunoSEQ multiplex PCR. The repertoire consists of 150,000 to 200,000 clones, with over 65% occurring once and the leading ten covering 2.5% to 3.5%. V usage is TRBV4-1 and J usage is TRBJ2-3; D is uncertain. The sample was PBMCs. The source is a woman in her thirties or forties in good health and CMV-seronegative. The DNA of the CDR3 is TGCGCCAGCAGCCAAGATTTGGGCTATAGCACAGATACGCAGTATTTT. This encodes CASSQDLGYSTDTQYF.